This TCR beta chain appears in the sequencing data of a study of lymphopenia after photon versus proton radiotherapy. Study-level findings and limits: After lymphocyte nadir, photon-treated repertoires showed oligoclonal expansion, especially CD8+ Temra.

The V and J ends lost 2 bases and 9 bases respectively, with 20 bases between them. There are 17 residues in the CDR3. Repertoires were generated with immunoSEQ multiplex PCR, while TCRdb's copy carries only in-frame clones and drops some. The sample shows around 20,000 clones, approximately 90% of them seen only once. Comment on this clone: What it recognizes is unknown.

Here the sequenced sample was peripheral blood, taken from a patient treated with photon-based radiotherapy. The chain combines TRBV23-1 with TRBJ2-6; TRBD1 is a possible D gene (5 bases). TRBV23-1 is marked as an open reading frame, function uncertain. This TCR came from a man between 60 and 75 years old with pancreatic cancer. The CDR3 spells CASSQNSPPGARNVLTF. DNA for the CDR3: TGCGCCAGCAGTCAAAACTCCCCTCCTGGGGCCCGCAACGTCCTGACTTTC.